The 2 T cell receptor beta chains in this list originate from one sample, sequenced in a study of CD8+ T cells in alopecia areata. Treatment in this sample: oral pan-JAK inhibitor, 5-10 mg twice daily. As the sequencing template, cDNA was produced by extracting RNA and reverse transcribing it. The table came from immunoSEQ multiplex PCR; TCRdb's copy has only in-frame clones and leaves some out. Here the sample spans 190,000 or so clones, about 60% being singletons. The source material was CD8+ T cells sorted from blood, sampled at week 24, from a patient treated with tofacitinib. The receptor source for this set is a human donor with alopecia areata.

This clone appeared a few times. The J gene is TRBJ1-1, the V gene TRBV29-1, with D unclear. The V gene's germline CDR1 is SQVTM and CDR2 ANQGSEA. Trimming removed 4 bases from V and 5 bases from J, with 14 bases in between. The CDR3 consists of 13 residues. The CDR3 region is CSVVPDFGTEAFF. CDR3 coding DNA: TGCAGCGTTGTCCCGGATTTCGGGACTGAAGCTTTCTTT.

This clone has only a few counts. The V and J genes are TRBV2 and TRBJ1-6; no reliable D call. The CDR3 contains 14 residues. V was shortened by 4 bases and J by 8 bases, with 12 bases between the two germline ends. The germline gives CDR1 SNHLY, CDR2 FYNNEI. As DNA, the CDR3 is TGTGCCAGCAGTGGGTGGCAGGAGGATTCACCCCTCCACTTT. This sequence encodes CASSGWQEDSPLHF.